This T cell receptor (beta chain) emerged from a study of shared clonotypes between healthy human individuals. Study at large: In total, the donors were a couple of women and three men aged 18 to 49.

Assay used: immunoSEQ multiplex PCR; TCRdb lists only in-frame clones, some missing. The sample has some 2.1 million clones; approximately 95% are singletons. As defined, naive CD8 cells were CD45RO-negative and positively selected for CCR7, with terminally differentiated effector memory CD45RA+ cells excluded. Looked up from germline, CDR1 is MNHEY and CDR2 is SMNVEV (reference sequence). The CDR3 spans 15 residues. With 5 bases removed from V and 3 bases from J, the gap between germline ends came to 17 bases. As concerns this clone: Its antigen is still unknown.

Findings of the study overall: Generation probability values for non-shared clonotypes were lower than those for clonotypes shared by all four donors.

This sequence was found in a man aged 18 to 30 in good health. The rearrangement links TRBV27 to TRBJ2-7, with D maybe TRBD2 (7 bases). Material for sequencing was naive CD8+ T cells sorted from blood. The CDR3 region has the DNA TGTGCCAGCAGTGCCGGGGGCGGGGGTGGCTACGAGCAGTACTTC. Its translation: CASSAGGGGGYEQYF.